This paragraph covers one T cell receptor (beta chain) sequence. No antigen is known for it. The sample holds no much larger clone one base away, and base qualities are not on file. The germline V gene sets CDR1 to MNHEY and CDR2 to SVGAGI. The cysteine opens and the phenylalanine closes a CDR3 of 13 amino acids. Only the CDR3 region is kept as DNA, spanning 39 bases read in frame from base 1. Trimming costs V 6 bases and J 2 bases, and their ends lie 11 bases apart. The data belong to a study of blood T cell repertoires in COVID-19 (dated by TCRdb to between 2020 and 2021). Background on the whole study: Samples from collaborators originated in the United States, Italy and Spain and spanned both the acute and convalescent phases of COVID-19. The prospective study material was composed of cDNA or gDNA derived from T cells, B-cell-depleted T cells, or PBMCs. Deeply sampled blood TCRbeta repertoires from subjects exposed to, actively infected with, or recovered from COVID-19 were included in the dataset. The repertoires were made available in a free public database intended to serve as a resource for research on the immune response to SARS-CoV-2. The samples were drawn from the first 160 participants of the ongoing ImmuneRACE study and from over a thousand subjects provided by 6 global collaborators. A de-identified subject ID, COVID-19 status, age in years and sex were almost always included in the sample metadata. HLA class I and class II types, where available, came from metadata supplied by the sample provider rather than from assay-based typing.

Study-wide findings and limitations: How much clinical and demographic metadata was included differed by source and by participant, and the metadata was provided uncurated.

Each collaborating institution followed its own protocols to collect whole blood in K2EDTA tubes. For TCRbeta analysis, collaborators shipped samples as frozen whole blood, isolated PBMCs, or DNA extracted from either of those sample types. The immunoSEQ Assay, a bias-controlled multiplex PCR, was used to amplify TCRbeta CDR3 regions from genomic DNA. Per the authors' processing: Nucleated cell counts per sample were estimated from amplification of reference gene primers within the assay. Sequence reads were collapsed and filtered to measure the absolute abundance of every unique TCRbeta CDR3 rearrangement. For each sample, productive Simpson clonality was calculated as the square root of Simpson's diversity index over productive rearrangements. TCRdb took this table from immuneACCESS and kept in-frame rearrangements with V and J called. Such tables lack part of the clones; where checked against another copy, unresolved V genes explain under half of the gap, and the rest is unexplained. The DNA gave D and trimming, while V, J and clone size come from that table. This sample gives roughly 200,000 clones in total; roughly 85% of them show up just once. Around 3.3% of the sample is held by the ten biggest clonotypes.

The specimen sequenced was peripheral blood. The rearranged segments are TRBV6-5 and TRBJ2-7, with a weak D call of TRBD2 (6 bases match). This TCR derives from a man aged 55 to 69 with acute or convalescent COVID-19. DNA sequence: TGTGCCAGCAGGGCCCGCGGGACCTACGAGCAGTACTTC. Its amino acids are CASRARGTYEQYF.